The T cell receptor beta chain under discussion was sequenced for a study of identifying expanded T cells in peripheral blood (dated by TCRdb to between 2017 and 2020). Looking at the study overall: Four technical replicates, made by sequencing separate aliquots from the same pool of genomic DNA, were compared pairwise.

The research as a whole found: Variance in clone template counts between approximately 2-week samples significantly increased with total template count across all healthy donors. The authors expected biological variance in healthy repertoires might increase further over much longer intervals such as months to years. The binomial model flagged about 1.2 differentially abundant clones between technical replicates, compared with about 15 over roughly 2 weeks and 19 over roughly 4 weeks. The beta-binomial model significantly reduced the number of clones called differentially abundant and the false-positive rate across all healthy-donor time intervals.

The germline V end is reduced by 3 bases and the J end by 3 bases; junction bases left unmatched: 6. The germline V gene provides CDR1 SGHRS and CDR2 YFSETQ. Including cysteine and phenylalanine, the CDR3 has 15 amino acids. Solely the CDR3 DNA is kept, with 45 bases framed from the first base. During the collection period, no infections or other immune events were recorded for the healthy donors. Time-dependent variance in a beta-binomial model of T-cell clone differential abundance was calibrated using healthy-donor blood repertoires as a training cohort. The training cohort was composed of roughly 10 healthy donors, 3 female and 7 male. An age range of roughly 29 to 70 years, with an average of 43 years, was recorded for the donors. Obtained from a commercial supplier, whole blood was collected from each healthy donor at three time points set two to three weeks apart. For immunosequencing, genomic DNA was extracted from whole blood that had not been sorted.

TCRbeta CDR3 regions were profiled by bias-controlled multiplex PCR amplification of genomic DNA with the immunoSEQ Assay. The published analysis was carried out like this. The absolute abundance of each unique TCRbeta CDR3 region was quantified after sequences were collapsed and filtered. Differential abundance was tested with a binomial (Fisher-equivalent) model and with a beta-binomial model adding time-dependent variance fitted from healthy donors. Clones with fewer than 5 combined templates were removed, and differential abundance was called for clones with a Benjamini-Hochberg FDR below 0.01. In the beta-binomial model, variance was expressed as a function of the total template count across the two samples, in the form v = (b*log(k)+a)^2. TCRdb obtained this table from immuneACCESS and retained in-frame rearrangements with V and J assigned. These tables miss some clones; where compared with another copy, unresolved V genes account for less than half of the shortfall, and the remainder is unexplained. V, J and clone size are taken as reported in that table, and D and trimming were inferred from the DNA itself. This sample comprises 70,000 or so clones, 75% to 90% of them detected only once. Clones ranked in the top ten supply roughly 3% of the sample.

As to this clone: This receptor's antigen is unknown. Base qualities are not recorded, but no much larger clone differs from it by a single base.

Input material: blood. The chain is made from TRBV5-1 and TRBJ1-1, and 9 bases in between align with TRBD1. The sequence derives from a person between 18 and 75 years old in good health. The encoded CDR3 is CASSSLQGADTEAFF. The sequence in DNA is TGCGCCAGCAGCTCGTTACAGGGGGCGGACACTGAAGCTTTCTTT.